This TCR beta chain was obtained from a study of shared clonotypes between healthy human individuals (dated by TCRdb to 2018 to 2020). At the level of the whole study: The cohort comprised two women and a few men aged 18 to 49 years. To increase sequencing depth and limit assay-specific biases, TCR repertoire library preparation and sequencing were carried out by different laboratories using diverse techniques. For each donor, three plates each were used for CD4 naive and CD4 memory, two plates were used for CD8 naive, and one plate was used for CD8 memory. Per donor, leukapheresis produced somewhere between about 0.8 and 9 billion PBMCs. The study deeply sequenced blood TCR repertoires of about five healthy adults to estimate repertoire size and the extent of clonotype sharing between individuals.

On the study overall, not on this receptor specifically: Naive subsets generally had larger estimated clonotype richness than memory subsets. The small number of donors limited the genetic and exposure-history diversity represented. Approximately 5% of naive CD4, 3% to 4% of naive CD8, 2.3% of memory CD4, and approximately 0.39% of memory CD8 clonotypes were shared across a few donors. Rarefaction of sorted-subset datasets indicated incomplete sequencing despite the large sequencing depth. Pairwise subsampling indicated that sequencing depth was expected to affect the degree of clonotype sharing among donors. Clonotypes shared by all four sorted-subset donors showed higher generation probabilities than non-shared clonotypes. Sampling was limited to blood, and TCR repertoires in tissue likely differ from TCR repertoires in blood.

Points on this clone: Its antigen is currently not known. No base quality values were provided; no much bigger clone lies one nucleotide off.

The CDR3 goes from the cysteine to the phenylalanine over 14 residues. Only CDR3 DNA remains: 42 bases, in frame from the first base. V gives up 2 bases and J gives up 1 base, and the segment between their germline ends measures 8 bases. The CDR1 and CDR2 encoded by the germline V gene are MNHEY and SVGAGI. Donors were healthy HIV-negative adults with no recently reported acute infections or vaccinations. Only Caucasian adults living in Nashville, Tennessee, USA were represented among the donors. CD4+ T cells were enriched by magnetic negative selection; naive cells were then positively selected on CD45RA, and the negative fraction formed the memory subset. After blood collection by leukapheresis, PBMCs were isolated using Ficoll-Histopaque density gradient centrifugation and then cryopreserved in the vapor phase of liquid nitrogen. Analytical flow cytometry was used to check the purity and quantity of each magnetically sorted T cell population. Each sorted fraction had its genomic DNA isolated and then quantified by UV absorbance on a Nanodrop 2000c.

Using the deep immunoSEQ assay, TCR CDR3 regions were amplified from genomic DNA by multiplex PCR. For each cell subset, the extracted genomic DNA was distributed evenly across all wells of several immunoSEQ 96-well plates, and each plate served as one replicate. Each replicate PCR for sorted subsets received about 220 ng genomic DNA, equal to tens of thousands of T cell genomes. The purified libraries were quantified using a Qubit 3.0 fluorometer, sized with a Bioanalyzer 2100, and then quantified again using the KAPA Library Quantification kit. Each immunoSEQ 96-well plate was sequenced on its own single-read 150-cycle Illumina NextSeq 550 flow cell. Concerning the study's data processing: Because the immunoSEQ output included only junctional sequences and no quality scores, the filtering could not be the same as the filtering used for full-length reads. Sequences were annotated with PyIR, a Python wrapper for IgBLAST v1.9, and V/J genes and CDR3 were assigned using IMGT germline references. Reads were removed for weak V/J assignments (E-value above 1e-6), missing CDR3, stop codons, out-of-frame junctions, or ambiguous translated residues. A V3J clonotype was defined by an identical inferred V gene, J gene, and CDR3 amino acid sequence. To compute the percentage overlap between repertoires, the number of shared unique clonotypes was divided by the size of the smaller repertoire. Three approaches were used to assess repertoire richness: RTK rarefaction, the Chao1 estimator, and Recon v2.1 estimates of unobserved clonotypes. For all TCRbeta clonotypes obtained by the gDNA method from a handful of donors, generation probabilities were computed with OLGA. As stored in TCRdb, this immuneACCESS dataset retains in-frame rearrangements with V and J assigned. A fraction of the clones does not appear; measured against another copy, unresolved V genes explain less than half of the discrepancy, and the remainder lacks a known reason. V and J calls and clone size come straight from that table; D and trimming were deduced from the DNA. Counted in this sample were hundreds of thousands of clones; approximately 79% of them appeared once. About 1.8% of the sample rests with the top ten.

This sequence originates from a woman aged 25-40 years in good health. The chain links TRBV6-5 with TRBJ1-1; the D gene is not confidently resolved. The sequenced material came from memory CD4+ T cells sorted from blood. Reading the label with the study, this specimen's cell subset or site is: CD45RA-negative fraction. The CDR3 protein: CASSYTIQNTEAFF. The DNA is TGTGCCAGCAGTTACACGATTCAGAACACTGAAGCTTTCTTT.